This T cell receptor (beta chain) came from a study of beta chain features in type 1 diabetes. Expressed TCRB transcripts were sequenced because the isolated RNA had all been reverse transcribed beforehand. The average output of naive, central memory and regulatory T cell samples was about 3.3 million reads. Produced via immunoSEQ multiplex PCR; TCRdb's table is partial and in-frame only. The data contain hundreds of thousands of clones, over 12% of them singletons. This clone was seen more than once but under ten times. Its target is not known. Study findings and constraints: More deletions and fewer insertions at VDJ junctions were seen in type 1 diabetes patients. Among patients, naive, central memory and Treg TCRB repertoires appeared more similar than among healthy donors. Significant though moderate, a shortening of TCRB CDR3s appeared in all four CD4+ subsets of Type 1 diabetes patients.

V lost 2 bases and J 2 bases, leaving 8 bases between the germline ends. Looked up from germline, CDR1 is MGHRA and CDR2 is YSYEKL. The CDR3 runs 14 residues. The specimen was naive CD4+ T cells from blood. The chain joins TRBV4-1 to TRBJ2-3, with TRBD1 as a possible D gene (5 bases). The source is a man between 18 and 29 years old with type 1 diabetes. In DNA, the CDR3 is TGCGCCAGCAGCCAATCCAGGGACACAGATACGCAGTATTTT. It is translated as CASSQSRDTDTQYF.